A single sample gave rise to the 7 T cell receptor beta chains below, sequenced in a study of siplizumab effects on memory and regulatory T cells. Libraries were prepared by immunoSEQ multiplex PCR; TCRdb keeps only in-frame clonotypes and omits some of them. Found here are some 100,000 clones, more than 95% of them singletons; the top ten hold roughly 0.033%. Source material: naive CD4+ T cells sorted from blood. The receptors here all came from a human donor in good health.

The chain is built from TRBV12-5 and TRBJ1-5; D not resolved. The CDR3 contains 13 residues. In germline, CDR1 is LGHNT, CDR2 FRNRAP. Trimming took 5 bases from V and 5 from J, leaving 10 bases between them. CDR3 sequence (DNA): TGTGCTAGTGGTCAACTACTCCATCAGCCCCAGCATTTT. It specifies CASGQLLHQPQHF.

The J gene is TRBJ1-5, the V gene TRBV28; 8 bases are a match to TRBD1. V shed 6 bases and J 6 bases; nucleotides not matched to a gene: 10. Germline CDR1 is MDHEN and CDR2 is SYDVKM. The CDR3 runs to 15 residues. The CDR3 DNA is TGTGCCAGCAGCCTACTGGACAGGGAAGGTCAGCCCCAGCATTTT. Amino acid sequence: CASSLLDREGQPQHF.

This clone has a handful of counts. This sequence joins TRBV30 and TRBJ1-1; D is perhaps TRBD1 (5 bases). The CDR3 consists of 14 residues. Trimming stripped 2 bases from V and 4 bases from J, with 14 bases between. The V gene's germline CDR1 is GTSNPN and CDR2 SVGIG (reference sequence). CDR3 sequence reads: CAWSPDMLGTEAFF. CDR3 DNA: TGTGCCTGGAGTCCGGACATGCTAGGCACTGAAGCTTTCTTT.

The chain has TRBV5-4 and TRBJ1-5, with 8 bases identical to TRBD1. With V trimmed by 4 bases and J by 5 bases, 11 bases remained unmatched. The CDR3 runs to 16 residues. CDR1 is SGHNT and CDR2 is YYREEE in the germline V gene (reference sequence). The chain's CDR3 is CASSNVDRGGDQPQHF. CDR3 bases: TGTGCCAGCAGCAACGTAGACAGGGGAGGAGATCAGCCCCAGCATTTT.

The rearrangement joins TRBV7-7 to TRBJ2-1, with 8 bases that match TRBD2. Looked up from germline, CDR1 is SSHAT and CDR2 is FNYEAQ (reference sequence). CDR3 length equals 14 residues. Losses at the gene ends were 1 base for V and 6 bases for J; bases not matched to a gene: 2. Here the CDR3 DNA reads TGTGCCAGCAGCTTAGGACGGGGGGGCAATGAGCAGTTCTTC. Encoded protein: CASSLGRGGNEQFF.

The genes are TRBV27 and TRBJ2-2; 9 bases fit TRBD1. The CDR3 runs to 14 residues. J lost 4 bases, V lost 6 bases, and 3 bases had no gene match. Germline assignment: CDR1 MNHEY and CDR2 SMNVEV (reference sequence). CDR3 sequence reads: CASRGQGITGELFF. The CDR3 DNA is TGTGCCAGCAGGGGACAGGGAATCACCGGGGAGCTGTTTTTT.

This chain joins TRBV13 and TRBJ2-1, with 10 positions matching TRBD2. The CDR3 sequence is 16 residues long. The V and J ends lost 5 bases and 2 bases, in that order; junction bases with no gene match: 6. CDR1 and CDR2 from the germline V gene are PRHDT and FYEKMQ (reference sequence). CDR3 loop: CASSPLTSGAYNEQFF. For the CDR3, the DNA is TGTGCCAGCAGCCCCCTTACTAGCGGGGCCTACAATGAGCAGTTCTTC.